This entry lists 22 T cell receptor beta chains sequenced from one sample in a study of STAT3 mutations in large granular lymphocyte leukemia (dated by TCRdb to the late 2010s). Study-wide conclusions, independent of this receptor: At least one immunodominant TCRbeta clonotype was identified in every T-LGLL patient, and multiple immunodominant subclonotypes were identified in about half of the T-LGLL patients.

The method behind the library was the immunoSEQ multiplex PCR assay. The table was pulled from immuneACCESS by TCRdb, which kept in-frame rearrangements only. Such tables lose some clones; where checked, under half of the loss comes from unresolved V genes, and the rest has no known cause. The sample data list more than 2,000 clones, and roughly two thirds of these were observed just once. 86% of the sample is taken by the ten largest. Their recognized antigens are unknown. Specimen: peripheral blood mononuclear cells. These receptors were collected from a woman aged 50 to 60 with T-cell large granular lymphocyte leukemia. Some clones in this sample may be carry-over from other donors' samples. The age is the age at diagnosis.

The V and J genes are TRBV5-1 and TRBJ2-4; the match to TRBD1 covers 12 bases. The length of the CDR3 is 15 residues. Germline V CDR1 and CDR2: SGHRS, YFSETQ. V dropped 4 bases and J dropped 8; count of bases not matched to a gene: 7. As DNA, the CDR3 is TGCGCCAGCAGCATCGGGACAGGGGGCTTTGACATTCAGTACTTC. Protein sequence: CASSIGTGGFDIQYF. The complete variable domain, with remaining parts taken from reference TRBV5-1 and TRBJ2-4, reads KAGVTQTPRYLIKTRGQQVTLSCSPISGHRSVSWYQQTPGQGLQFLFEYFSETQRNKGNFPGRFSGRQFSNSRSEMNVSTLELGDSALYLCASSIGTGGFDIQYFGAGTRLSVL.

The chain joins TRBV7-2 to TRBJ2-7; 9 nucleotides match TRBD2. With 5 bases clipped from V and 3 bases from J, the junction kept 8 bases outside the gene matches. This CDR3 has 15 amino acids. The germline CDR1 and CDR2 sequences are SGHTA and FQGNSA. In DNA form, the CDR3 reads TGTGCCAGCAGCCTGACGGGACTAGCATTCTACGAGCAGTACTTC. Translation gives CASSLTGLAFYEQYF. The whole variable domain, filled in from reference TRBV7-2 and TRBJ2-7, reads GAGVSQSPSNKVTEKGKDVELRCDPISGHTALYWYRQSLGQGLEFLIYFQGNSAPDKSGLPSDRFSAERTGGSVSTLTIQRTQQEDSAVYLCASSLTGLAFYEQYFGPGTRLTVT.

The DNA for the CDR3 is TGTGCCAGCAGCCAAGTTGGGCTAGCGGGCGCCGAGCAGTACTTC. It yields the protein CASSQVGLAGAEQYF. V is TRBV14 and J is TRBJ2-7; 8 bases align to TRBD2. CDR3 length equals 15 residues. Trimming cost V 1 base and J 6 bases; bases outside gene matches: 8. Germline V gene sequence: CDR1 SGHDN, CDR2 FVKESK.

The chain links TRBV5-1 to TRBJ2-5, with 10 bases lining up with TRBD1. The V and J ends lost 7 bases and 3 bases, in that order; junction bases with no gene match: 6. Germline CDR1 reads SGHRS; CDR2 reads YFSETQ. The CDR3 totals 14 residues. The CDR3 here is CASGPGQGKETQYF. The DNA of the CDR3 is TGCGCCAGCGGACCGGGACAGGGGAAAGAGACCCAGTACTTC.

V gene TRBV30 combines with J gene TRBJ1-1, with D unresolved. Germline V gene lookup returns CDR1 GTSNPN and CDR2 SVGIG (reference sequence). The germline V and J ends were trimmed by 2 bases and 4 bases, with 5 bases remaining between them. The CDR3 is 11 amino acids. The DNA for the CDR3 is TGTGCCTGGAGTCCGGGCACTGAAGCTTTCTTT. Translation: CAWSPGTEAFF.

The chain joins TRBV29-1 to TRBJ2-7; possibly TRBD1 for D (6 bases). The CDR3 covers 12 residues. The V gene's germline CDR1 is SQVTM and CDR2 ANQGSEA. V lost 7 bases to trimming and J lost 0 bases, with 10 bases between them. CDR3 bases: TGCAGCGGCTCGGACAGCTCCTACGAGCAGTACTTC. It codes for CSGSDSSYEQYF.

V is TRBV5-1 and J is TRBJ2-7, with TRBD1 identical over 12 bases. Germline V gene lookup returns CDR1 SGHRS and CDR2 YFSETQ. The CDR3 is 15 amino acids. Losses at the gene ends were 4 bases for V and 7 bases for J; bases not matched to a gene: 9. The CDR3 bases are TGCGCCAGCAGCAGCTCGGGACAGGGGGCAAATGAGCAGTACTTC. It codes for CASSSSGQGANEQYF.

This clone was found a few times. V is TRBV4-3 and J is TRBJ1-4; D is ambiguous. The germline V gene encodes CDR1 LGHNA and CDR2 YSLEER. The CDR3 covers 14 residues. Between the trimmed V and J ends, which lost 0 bases and 14 bases, there was a span of 16 bases. The CDR3: CASSQDHESSVLFF. DNA for the CDR3: TGCGCCAGCAGCCAAGATCACGAGTCTTCGGTCCTGTTTTTT.

This chain connects TRBV20-1 to TRBJ1-3; a possible D gene is TRBD1 (5 bases). There are 11 residues in the CDR3. Germline assignment: CDR1 DFQATT and CDR2 SNEGSKA (reference sequence). The CDR3 is CAGYSGNTIYF. In DNA, the CDR3 is TGCGCAGGGTACTCTGGAAACACCATATATTTT.

This clone was seen a handful of times. The rearrangement links TRBV19 to TRBJ1-2; 9 positions agree with TRBD1. Looked up from germline, CDR1 is LNHDA and CDR2 is SQIVND (reference sequence). Trimming at V came to 3 bases and at J to 6 bases, leaving 2 bases not matched to a gene. The CDR3 covers 13 residues. The CDR3 sequence is CASSIRDRDGYTF. DNA for the CDR3: TGTGCCAGTAGTATTCGGGACAGGGATGGCTACACCTTC.

In this sample, this clone turned up a few times. This chain uses TRBV5-6 with TRBJ1-2; the D is unclear. The CDR3 spans 12 residues. Deletions cut 3 bases from V and 7 bases from J, with 10 bases between. The germline V gene encodes CDR1 SGHDT and CDR2 YYEEEE. The CDR3 region has the DNA TGTGCCAGCAGCTGGCAGGCGGTTGGCTACACCTTC. Protein product: CASSWQAVGYTF. Using reference TRBV5-6 and TRBJ1-2 for the parts outside the CDR3, the full variable domain is DAGVTQSPTHLIKTRGQQVTLRCSPKSGHDTVSWYQQALGQGPQFIFQYYEEEERQRGNFPDRFSGHQFPNYSSELNVNALLLGDSALYLCASSWQAVGYTFGSGTRLTVV.

The CDR3 reads CAWSPGGGRASYEQYF. For the CDR3, the DNA is TGTGCCTGGAGTCCAGGGGGGGGCAGGGCCTCCTACGAGCAGTACTTC. The genes are TRBV30 and TRBJ2-7; D may be TRBD1 or TRBD2 (7 bases each). V lost 2 bases and J lost 0, with 17 bases in between. The germline gives CDR1 GTSNPN, CDR2 SVGIG (reference sequence). There are 16 residues in the CDR3.

The chain has TRBV29-1 and TRBJ1-4; 8 positions match TRBD1. The CDR3 loop spans 13 amino acids. V was pared by 6 bases and J by 8 bases, with 8 bases of the junction left unmatched. From germline, CDR1 is SQVTM and CDR2 ANQGSEA. The CDR3 is CSVNGQGEEKLFF. CDR3 nucleotides: TGCAGCGTCAACGGACAGGGCGAGGAAAAACTGTTTTTT.

The rearrangement uses TRBV4-1 and TRBJ1-5; TRBD1 agrees at 10 bases. J gave up 4 bases and V 2 bases, and 8 bases lay outside the gene matches. Germline lookup yields CDR1 MGHRA and CDR2 YSYEKL. The CDR3 totals 17 residues. The CDR3 spells CASSQSETGGLNQPQHF. CDR3 nucleotide sequence: TGCGCCAGCAGCCAATCCGAGACAGGGGGCCTAAATCAGCCCCAGCATTTT.

The chain combines TRBV7-9 with TRBJ1-2; unclear D gene. Germline CDR1 and CDR2: SEHNR and FQNEAQ (reference sequence). Trimming removed 6 bases at V and 0 bases at J, with 11 bases between. The CDR3 contains 14 residues. The CDR3 bases are TGTGCCAGCAGACTCACAGAAGCTAACTATGGCTACACCTTC. Translating gives CASRLTEANYGYTF. Based on the CDR3 plus reference TRBV7-9 and TRBJ1-2, the full variable domain is DTGVSQNPRHKITKRGQNVTFRCDPISEHNRLYWYRQTLGQGPEFLTYFQNEAQLEKSRLLSDRFSAERPKGSFSTLEIQRTEQGDSAMYLCASRLTEANYGYTFGSGTRLTVV.

The chain links TRBV7-9 to TRBJ2-7, with 10 bases fitting TRBD1. Germline CDR1 is SEHNR and CDR2 is FQNEAQ (reference sequence). Germline trimming cut 4 bases from V and 0 bases from J; bases unmatched to any gene: 9. The CDR3 runs to 17 residues. CDR3: CASSSLTGTGDSYEQYF. DNA for the CDR3: TGTGCCAGCAGCTCCCTAACCGGGACAGGGGACTCCTACGAGCAGTACTTC.

The chain couples TRBV7-9 to TRBJ2-3, with D perhaps TRBD1 (6 bases). There are 15 residues in the CDR3. Trimming took off 2 bases at V and 5 bases at J, with 14 bases between the two ends. Germline V gene data show CDR1 as SEHNR and CDR2 as FQNEAQ (reference sequence). The chain's CDR3 is CASSLSADRKDTQYF. CDR3 DNA sequence: TGTGCCAGCAGCTTATCGGCGGACAGAAAAGATACGCAGTATTTT.

V and J are TRBV5-6 and TRBJ1-2; the match to TRBD1 covers 7 bases. In germline, CDR1 is SGHDT, CDR2 YYEEEE. The CDR3 extends over 18 amino acids. J gave up 4 bases and V 4 bases, and 19 bases lay outside the gene matches. CDR3 amino acids: CASSPPGQGDPRGYGYTF. The CDR3 DNA reads TGTGCCAGCAGCCCCCCGGGCCAGGGGGATCCACGAGGCTATGGCTACACCTTC.

The chain couples TRBV29-1 to TRBJ1-2; D unresolved. From germline, CDR1 is SQVTM and CDR2 ANQGSEA. This CDR3 has 12 residues. V lost 3 bases to trimming and J lost 1 base, with 6 bases between them. CDR3 sequence (DNA): TGCAGCGTTGACGATATTAACTATGGCTACACCTTC. Residues: CSVDDINYGYTF.

The V call is TRBV5-1, the J call TRBJ2-7, with no clear D. The V and J ends lost 0 bases and 2 bases respectively, with 6 bases between them. This CDR3 has 13 amino acids. The germline CDR1 and CDR2 sequences are SGHRS and YFSETQ. CDR3 sequence (DNA): TGCGCCAGCAGCTTGGAAGGAGCCTACGAGCAGTACTTC. It is translated as CASSLEGAYEQYF.

The chain recombines TRBV30 with TRBJ2-7; tentatively, D is TRBD2 (6 bases). Looked up from germline, CDR1 is GTSNPN and CDR2 is SVGIG (reference sequence). Trimming removed 6 bases from V and 0 bases from J, with 24 bases in between. The CDR3 spans 17 residues. As DNA, the CDR3 is TGTGCCTGCGCCCCGCTTGGAGAGGAGCGGGCCTCCTACGAGCAGTACTTC. Residues: CACAPLGEERASYEQYF.

This clone has only one observation. This chain connects TRBV6-6 to TRBJ1-5; unclear D gene. The germline V gene has CDR1 MNHNY and CDR2 SVGAGI (reference sequence). V was pared by 8 bases and J by 6 bases, with 17 bases between. The CDR3 spans 14 residues. CDR3 residues: CASDTANSGQPQHF. The CDR3 region has the DNA TGTGCCAGCGACACAGCAAATTCAGGTCAGCCCCAGCATTTT.